This T cell receptor (beta chain) is drawn from a study of cytomegalovirus exposure and HLA in healthy donors. Findings of the study overall: Other equally common chains were less clonally expanded than HLA-associated TCR beta chains, a later analysis showed.

The CDR3 is made up of 13 amino acids. Germline-derived CDR1 and CDR2 are LNHDA and SQIVND (reference sequence). V shed 4 bases and J shed 4 bases, with 10 bases lying between them. A note on this clone: Its antigen remains unknown.

Researchers ran the PCR with 60 Vbeta and 13 Jbeta primers. Only in-frame clones appear in the TCRdb table, and some are missing; sequencing was by immunoSEQ multiplex PCR. The sample records 270,000 or so clones, about nine tenths being singletons. The receptor's source is a girl aged 2 to 9 in good health and CMV-seronegative. The chain combines TRBV19 with TRBJ1-1; D is uncertain. Sequencing used PBMCs. CDR3 amino acids: CASSTVVSTEAFF. CDR3 DNA: TGTGCCAGTAGTACGGTAGTTAGCACTGAAGCTTTCTTT.